Listed here are 21 T cell receptor beta chains from one sample, sequenced in a study of T cell responses to AZD1222 COVID-19 vaccine. Clones were sequenced by immunoSEQ multiplex PCR, and TCRdb holds only the in-frame ones, with some missing. The sample records some 180,000 clones, around 90% being singletons. The source was peripheral blood, collected on day 0 of AZD1222 vaccination. Every receptor here comes from an adult in good health.

The V call is TRBV24-1, the J call TRBJ2-2, with 8 bases matching TRBD2. The germline CDR1 and CDR2 sequences are KGHDR and SFDVKD. Trimming removed 5 bases from V and 3 bases from J; junction bases left unmatched: 4. The CDR3 contains 15 residues. The CDR3 DNA reads as TGTGCCACCAGTGTGCCCGGGAGGGACACCGGGGAGCTGTTTTTT. It translates to CATSVPGRDTGELFF.

The chain recombines TRBV9 with TRBJ2-2, with TRBD2 matching 13 bases. The germline V gene encodes CDR1 SGDLS and CDR2 YYNGEE. The CDR3 runs 17 residues. The junction had 5 bases not matched to a gene; V was cut back by 4 bases and J by 2 bases. The CDR3 region has the DNA TGTGCCAGCAGCCCCGGGACTAGCGGGGTCAACACCGGGGAGCTGTTTTTT. This sequence encodes CASSPGTSGVNTGELFF.

The CDR3 coding sequence is TGTGCCAGTAGTCTAGGTGGCAGGGGGAAGACTGAAGCTTTCTTT. As protein: CASSLGGRGKTEAFF. The rearrangement joins TRBV19 to TRBJ1-1; 7 bases map to TRBD1. CDR1 is LNHDA and CDR2 is SQIVND in the germline V gene (reference sequence). V shed 5 bases and J 5 bases; nucleotides not matched to a gene: 11. The CDR3 runs to 15 residues.

This chain uses TRBV3-1 (or the pseudogene TRBV3-2) with TRBJ1-5; D might be TRBD1 (6 bases). This CDR3 has 14 amino acids. Germline CDR1 and CDR2: LGHDT and YNNKEL (reference sequence). V was clipped by 5 bases and J by 1 base, with 9 bases between them. The CDR3 nucleotides read TGTGCCAGCAGCAAAACAGGGAGCAATCAGCCCCAGCATTTT. This gives the protein CASSKTGSNQPQHF.

Only a few counts were recorded for this clone. The chain recombines TRBV19 with TRBJ1-5, with TRBD1 matching over 7 bases. CDR3 length: 14 amino acids. V lost 6 bases, J lost 11 bases, and 13 bases stayed unmatched. In germline, CDR1 is LNHDA, CDR2 SQIVND (reference sequence). The CDR3 loop reads CASSPTPGQRAQHF. The CDR3 DNA is TGTGCCAGTAGCCCCACTCCGGGACAGCGGGCCCAGCATTTT.

The chain has TRBV6-4 and TRBJ2-3; the match to TRBD2 covers 11 bases. V gave up 6 bases and J gave up 2 bases; unmatched junction bases: 7. The germline gives CDR1 MRHNA, CDR2 SNTAGT. The CDR3 is made up of 16 amino acids. The CDR3 nucleotides are TGTGCCAGCAGCCCTATAGCGGGGGGGTCCACAGATACGCAGTATTTT. This sequence encodes CASSPIAGGSTDTQYF.

The V call is TRBV6-1, the J call TRBJ2-1; the D is unclear. V gave up 3 bases and J gave up 4 bases, with 10 bases separating them. This CDR3 comprises 14 residues. Germline V gives CDR1 MNHNS, CDR2 SASEGT. CDR3 region: CASSEMGIYNEQFF. Here the CDR3 DNA reads TGTGCCAGCAGTGAGATGGGGATTTACAATGAGCAGTTCTTC.

This clone was counted only a few times. J is TRBJ1-2 and V is TRBV10-2; 8 bases map to TRBD1. Trimming removed 6 bases from V and 4 bases from J; junction bases left unmatched: 13. Germline V CDR1 and CDR2: WSHSY, SAAADI. This CDR3 contains 16 residues. The DNA of the CDR3 is TGCGCCAGCAGCGATACGGGACAGGTTTTTTCCTATGGCTACACCTTC. Translating it yields CASSDTGQVFSYGYTF.

The chain links TRBV7-2 to TRBJ2-7; possible D gene TRBD2, 6 bases. V lost 4 bases, J lost 2 bases, and 15 bases lay in between. The CDR3 is made up of 15 amino acids. The germline CDR1 and CDR2 sequences are SGHTA and FQGNSA. The CDR3 here is CASSWNRDFPYEQYF. The CDR3 region has the DNA TGTGCCAGCAGCTGGAACCGGGACTTCCCCTACGAGCAGTACTTC.

This chain uses TRBV7-8 with TRBJ2-7, with TRBD1 identical over 7 bases. The V gene's germline CDR1 is SGHVS and CDR2 FQNEAQ. With 5 bases clipped from V and 1 base from J, the junction kept 8 bases outside the gene matches. CDR3 length: 15 amino acids. This chain's CDR3 is CASSGTGALSYEQYF. In DNA, the CDR3 is TGTGCCAGCAGCGGTACAGGGGCGCTATCCTACGAGCAGTACTTC.

This chain connects TRBV12-3 or TRBV12-4 to TRBJ1-2, with D possibly being TRBD1 (5 bases). V was trimmed by 4 bases and J by 8 bases, leaving 11 bases between them. This CDR3 has 12 residues. The DNA of the CDR3 is TGTGCCAGCAGTTCGACAGTGGCAGGCTACACCTTC. Encoded protein: CASSSTVAGYTF.

This sequence joins TRBV28 and TRBJ1-1; no clear D gene. V shed 5 bases and J shed 10 bases, with 20 bases lying between them. CDR3 size: 14 residues. Germline-derived CDR1 and CDR2 are MDHEN and SYDVKM. CDR3 sequence reads: CASSTAAGFRLAFF. The CDR3 DNA sequence: TGTGCCAGCAGTACAGCAGCGGGTTTTAGGTTAGCTTTCTTT.

CDR3 nucleotides: TGTGCCAGCAGTGCAAGGACAGGTACAACTAATGAAAAACTGTTTTTT. It translates to CASSARTGTTNEKLFF. V gene TRBV2 combines with J gene TRBJ1-4; 7 bases align to TRBD1. Germline CDR1 reads SNHLY; CDR2 reads FYNNEI. The CDR3 has 16 residues. J lost 0 bases, V lost 4 bases, and 5 bases had no gene match. Full variable domain (outside the CDR3, taken from reference TRBV2 and TRBJ1-4): EPEVTQTPSHQVTQMGQEVILRCVPISNHLYFYWYRQILGQKVEFLVSFYNNEISEKSEIFDDQFSVERPDGSNFTLKIRSTKLEDSAMYFCASSARTGTTNEKLFFGSGTQLSVL.

V gene TRBV5-6 combines with J gene TRBJ1-6, with D perhaps TRBD1 (5 bases). Looked up from germline, CDR1 is SGHDT and CDR2 is YYEEEE. This CDR3 contains 15 residues. Trimming removed 1 base at V and 6 bases at J, with 11 bases between. Here the CDR3 reads CASSLSGGTNSPLHF. DNA for the CDR3: TGTGCCAGCAGCTTGTCCGGAGGGACTAATTCACCCCTCCACTTT.

The V call is TRBV6-5, the J call TRBJ1-6; no definite D call. Per germline, CDR1 MNHEY and CDR2 SVGAGI. This CDR3 region has 15 residues. V was pared by 7 bases and J by 7 bases, with 17 bases between. Here the CDR3 DNA reads TGTGCCAGCACCCCTTTCAGGCTGACCAATTCACCCCTCCACTTT. Its translation: CASTPFRLTNSPLHF.

The gene calls are TRBV7-3 and TRBJ2-2; D call uncertain. Trimming shortened V by 4 bases and J by 0 bases, and 6 bases separated the two germline ends. This CDR3 region has 14 residues. Germline V gene data show CDR1 as SGHTA and CDR2 as FQGTGA. CDR3 region: CASSSDANTGELFF. CDR3 coding DNA: TGTGCCAGCAGCTCCGACGCGAACACCGGGGAGCTGTTTTTT. The entire variable domain, with the rest obtained from reference TRBV7-3 and TRBJ2-2, is as follows: GAGVSQTPSNKVTEKGKYVELRCDPISGHTALYWYRQSLGQGPEFLIYFQGTGAADDSGLPNDRFFAVRPEGSVSTLKIQRTERGDSAVYLCASSSDANTGELFFGEGSRLTVL.

This chain links TRBV7-9 with TRBJ2-5, with TRBD1 matching 7 bases. CDR1 is SEHNR and CDR2 is FQNEAQ in the germline V gene (reference sequence). The junction had 8 bases not matched to a gene; V was cut back by 5 bases and J by 2 bases. This CDR3 region has 15 residues. The CDR3 protein is CASSATTGNQETQYF. CDR3 coding DNA: TGTGCCAGCAGCGCAACGACAGGGAATCAAGAGACCCAGTACTTC.

The chain uses TRBV11-2 and TRBJ2-4; D is perhaps TRBD1 (6 bases). Deletions cut 5 bases from V and 0 bases from J, with 23 bases between. The CDR3 extends over 19 amino acids. CDR1 SGHAT and CDR2 FQNNGV come from the germline V gene. In DNA form, the CDR3 reads TGTGCCAGCAGCCCTAACGCTATTAGGACAGTTCGAGCCAAAAACATTCAGTACTTC. Amino acid sequence: CASSPNAIRTVRAKNIQYF.

This clone was picked up one time. V usage is TRBV7-8 and J usage is TRBJ1-5; weak D call: TRBD1 (6 bases). CDR3 length: 15 residues. Germline CDR1 reads SGHVS; CDR2 reads FQNEAQ. V was cut by 6 bases and J by 11 bases, with 23 bases left in between. The CDR3 nucleotides read TGTGCCAGCAGTCCAGCGGGGGCCGGGGCGGGGACCCAGCATTTT. This gives the protein CASSPAGAGAGTQHF.

The chain is built from TRBV9 and TRBJ2-5; D is ambiguous. Trimming took off 0 bases at V and 2 bases at J, with 8 bases between the two ends. The CDR3 has 14 residues. Germline lookup yields CDR1 SGDLS and CDR2 YYNGEE. CDR3 DNA: TGTGCCAGCAGCGTAGGACCGACACAAGAGACCCAGTACTTC. Its protein is CASSVGPTQETQYF.

The table lists this clone with a few counts. The V and J genes are TRBV6-5 and TRBJ2-7, with 10 bases lining up with TRBD1. CDR1 is MNHEY and CDR2 is SVGAGI in the germline V gene. This CDR3 has 16 amino acids. Trimming took 2 bases from V and 6 from J; bases not matched to a gene: 10. Written as DNA, the CDR3 is TGTGCCAGCAGTTACGCCCAGGGACAGGGGTTGAGCGAGCAGTACTTC. Translated, it gives CASSYAQGQGLSEQYF.